The clone carrying this T cell receptor (beta chain) has only a few counts. Its antigen is unknown. Produced via immunoSEQ multiplex PCR; TCRdb's table is partial and in-frame only. The data contain under 20,000 clones, approximately 68% of them seen just once; the ten biggest clones take up under 7.5%. This sample is drawn from a study of CXCR4 blockade with PD-1 therapy in pancreatic cancer. Overall study results and limits: Tumor clonality averaged about 0.14 versus 0.054 in healthy blood, not predicting survival.

The germline V and J ends were trimmed by 6 bases and 7 bases, with 15 bases remaining between them. The CDR3 runs 13 residues. The V call is TRBV23-1, the J call TRBJ1-1; D is unclear. TRBV23-1 is assigned to the ORF class and has an uncertain function. The sequence came from a human donor with pancreatic ductal adenocarcinoma. Material: tumor tissue. The CDR3 region has the DNA TGCGCCAGCAGCTTGTCTAGGGATTATGAAGCTTTCTTT. Residues: CASSLSRDYEAFF.